This TCR beta chain was found in a study of cytomegalovirus exposure and HLA in healthy donors. PCR employed 60 Vbeta and 13 Jbeta primers. The repertoire was sequenced with immunoSEQ multiplex PCR; TCRdb's copy has only in-frame clones and lacks some. The sample has some 190,000 clones, about 69% seen once; the top ten hold more than 4.5%. This CDR3 contains 12 residues. Trimming pared 0 bases from V and 12 bases from J, leaving 9 bases between. Germline loops: CDR1 LNHDA, CDR2 SQIVND (reference sequence). In regard to this clone: Its antigen is not identified.

Each donor was nominally healthy when sampled (though unrecorded immune exposures were likely). Study-wide results and caveats: For most TCR sequences rarity was the rule, although some public TCRs occurred in many donors.

V gene TRBV19 combines with J gene TRBJ2-1; possibly TRBD2 for D (6 bases). Sequencing was carried out using PBMCs. This clonotype was obtained from a man aged 30-40 years in good health and CMV-seropositive. The CDR3 DNA reads as TGTGCCAGTAGTATAGAGAGAGCGGGGCAGTTCTTC. The encoded protein is CASSIERAGQFF.